This TCR beta chain came from a study of blood T cells in healthy people across ages. Study results and caveats: It was not known whether donors were CMV positive (a possible confounder of expanded clonotype changes). Researchers report that TCR beta diversity correlated strongly with naive T cell percentage.

Together with a sample-barcoded 5' primer, a J-beta primer mix was included in a second PCR lasting about 6 to 11 cycles. One entry per CDR3 protein results from TCRdb running MiXCR on the 5' RACE reads. The table records about 970,000 distinct CDR3 sequences, roughly 51% of them present only once. A word on this clonotype: Its target is unknown.

The CDR3 runs to 13 residues. Germline CDR1 reads SGHTA; CDR2 reads FQGTGA. Trimming removed 4 bases at V and 6 bases at J, with 10 bases between. This receptor was identified in a woman aged 55-70 years in good health. The specimen sequenced was blood. The V gene is TRBV7-3, the J gene TRBJ1-5; no definite D call. CDR3 amino acids: CASSSLNGQPQHF. The CDR3 nucleotides are TGTGCCAGCAGCTCATTGAACGGTCAGCCCCAGCATTTT.